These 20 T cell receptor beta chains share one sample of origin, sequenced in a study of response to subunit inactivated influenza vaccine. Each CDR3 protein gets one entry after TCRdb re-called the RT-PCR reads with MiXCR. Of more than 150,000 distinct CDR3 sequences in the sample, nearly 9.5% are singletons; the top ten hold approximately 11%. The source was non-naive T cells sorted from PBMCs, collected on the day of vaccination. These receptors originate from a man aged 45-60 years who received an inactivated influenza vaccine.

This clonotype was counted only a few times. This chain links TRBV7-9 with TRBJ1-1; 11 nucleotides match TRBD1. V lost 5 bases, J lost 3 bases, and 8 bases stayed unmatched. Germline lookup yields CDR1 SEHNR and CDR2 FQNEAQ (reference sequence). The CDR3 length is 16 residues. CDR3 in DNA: TGTGCCAGCAGCCGGTGGACAGGGGGCATTCACACTGAAGCTTTCTTT. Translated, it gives CASSRWTGGIHTEAFF.

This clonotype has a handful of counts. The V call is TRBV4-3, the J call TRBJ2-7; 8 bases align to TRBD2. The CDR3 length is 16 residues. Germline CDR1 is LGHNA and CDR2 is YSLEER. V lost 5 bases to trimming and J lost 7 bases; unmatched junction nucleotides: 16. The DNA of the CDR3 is TGCGCCAGCAGCAAAGGGGGGGGAGCGGGAGAGTGGGAGCAGTACTTC. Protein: CASSKGGGAGEWEQYF.

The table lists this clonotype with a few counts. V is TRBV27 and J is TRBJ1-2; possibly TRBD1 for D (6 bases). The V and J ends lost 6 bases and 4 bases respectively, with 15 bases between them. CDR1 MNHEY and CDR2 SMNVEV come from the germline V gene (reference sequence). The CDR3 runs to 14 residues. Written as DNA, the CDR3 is TGTGCCAGCAGGGGTAGGGGGACCCCCTATGGCTACACCTTC. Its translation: CASRGRGTPYGYTF.

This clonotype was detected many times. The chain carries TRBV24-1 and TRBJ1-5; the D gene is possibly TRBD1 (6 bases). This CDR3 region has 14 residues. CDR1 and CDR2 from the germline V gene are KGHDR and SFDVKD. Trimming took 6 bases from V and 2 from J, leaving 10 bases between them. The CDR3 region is CATSQSGGNQPQHF. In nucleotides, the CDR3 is TGTGCCACCAGTCAGTCAGGGGGCAATCAGCCCCAGCATTTT.

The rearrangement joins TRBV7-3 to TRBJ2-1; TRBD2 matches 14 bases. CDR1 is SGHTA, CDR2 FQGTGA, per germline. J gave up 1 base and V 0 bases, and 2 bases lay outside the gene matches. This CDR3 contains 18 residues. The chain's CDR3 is CASSLTGTSGSSYNEQFF. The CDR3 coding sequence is TGTGCCAGCAGCTTAACGGGGACTAGCGGGAGTTCCTACAATGAGCAGTTCTTC.

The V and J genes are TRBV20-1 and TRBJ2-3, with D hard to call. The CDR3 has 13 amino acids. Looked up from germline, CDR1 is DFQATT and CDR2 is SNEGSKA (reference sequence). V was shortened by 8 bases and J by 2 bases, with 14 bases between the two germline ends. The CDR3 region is CSHQHRITDTQYF. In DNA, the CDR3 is TGCAGTCACCAGCATAGGATCACAGATACGCAGTATTTT.

CDR3 protein: CASSLAQMGSPLHF. DNA for the CDR3: TGCGCCAGCAGCTTGGCCCAGATGGGCTCACCCCTCCACTTT. This sequence joins TRBV5-1 and TRBJ1-6, with D unclear. The length of the CDR3 is 14 residues. Germline CDR1 SGHRS, CDR2 YFSETQ. The V end lost 0 bases, the J end lost 10 bases, and 11 bases lay between the germline ends.

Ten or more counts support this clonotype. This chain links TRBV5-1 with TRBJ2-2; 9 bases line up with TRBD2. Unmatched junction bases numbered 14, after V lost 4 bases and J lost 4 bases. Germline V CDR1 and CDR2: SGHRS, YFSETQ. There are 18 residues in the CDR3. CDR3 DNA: TGCGCCAGCAGCCAGGGTAGGCTGTTAGCGGGGGCCACCGGGGAGCTGTTTTTT. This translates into CASSQGRLLAGATGELFF. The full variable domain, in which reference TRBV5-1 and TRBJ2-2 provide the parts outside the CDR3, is KAGVTQTPRYLIKTRGQQVTLSCSPISGHRSVSWYQQTPGQGLQFLFEYFSETQRNKGNFPGRFSGRQFSNSRSEMNVSTLELGDSALYLCASSQGRLLAGATGELFFGEGSRLTVL.

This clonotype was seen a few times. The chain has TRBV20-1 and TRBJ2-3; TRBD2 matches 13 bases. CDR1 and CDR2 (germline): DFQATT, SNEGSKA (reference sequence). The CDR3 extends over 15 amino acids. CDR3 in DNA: TGCAGCTTACTAGCGGGGGGGATAAGTACAGATACGCAGTATTTT. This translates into CSLLAGGISTDTQYF.

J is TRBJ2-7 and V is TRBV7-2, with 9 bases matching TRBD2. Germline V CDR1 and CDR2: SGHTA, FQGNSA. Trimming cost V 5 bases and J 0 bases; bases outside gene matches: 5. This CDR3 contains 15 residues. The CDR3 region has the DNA TGTGCCAGCAGCCGATCGACTAGCGGCTCCTACGAGCAGTACTTC. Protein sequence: CASSRSTSGSYEQYF.

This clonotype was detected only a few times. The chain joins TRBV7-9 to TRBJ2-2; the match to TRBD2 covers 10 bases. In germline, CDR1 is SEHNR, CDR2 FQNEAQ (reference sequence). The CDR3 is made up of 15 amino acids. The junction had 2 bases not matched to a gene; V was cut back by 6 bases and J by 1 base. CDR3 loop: CASRSGRGNTGELFF. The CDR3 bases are TGTGCCAGCAGAAGCGGGAGGGGGAACACCGGGGAGCTGTTTTTT.

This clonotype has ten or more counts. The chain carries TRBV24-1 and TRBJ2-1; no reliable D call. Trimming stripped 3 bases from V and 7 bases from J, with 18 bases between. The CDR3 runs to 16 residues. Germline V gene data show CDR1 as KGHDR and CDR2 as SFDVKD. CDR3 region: CATSDPGYTDVNEQFF. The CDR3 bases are TGTGCCACCAGTGATCCCGGGTATACAGATGTAAATGAGCAGTTCTTC.

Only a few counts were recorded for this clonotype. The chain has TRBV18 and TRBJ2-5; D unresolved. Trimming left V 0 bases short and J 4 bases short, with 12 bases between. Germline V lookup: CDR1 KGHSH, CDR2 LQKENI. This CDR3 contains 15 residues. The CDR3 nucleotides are TGTGCCAGCTCACCACCGGAACAGTACGGAGAGACCCAGTACTTC. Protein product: CASSPPEQYGETQYF.

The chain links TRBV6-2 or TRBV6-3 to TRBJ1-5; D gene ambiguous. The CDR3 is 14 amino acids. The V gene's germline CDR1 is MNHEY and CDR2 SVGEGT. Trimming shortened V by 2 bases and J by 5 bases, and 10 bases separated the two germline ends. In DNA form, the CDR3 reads TGTGCCAGCAGTTACGAAGGAGAAGATCAGCCCCAGCATTTT. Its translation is CASSYEGEDQPQHF.

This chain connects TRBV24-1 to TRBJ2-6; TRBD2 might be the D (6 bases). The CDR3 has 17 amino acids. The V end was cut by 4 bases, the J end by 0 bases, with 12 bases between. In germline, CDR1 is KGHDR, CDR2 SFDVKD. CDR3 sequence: CATSDPVGGSGANVLTF. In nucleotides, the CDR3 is TGTGCCACCAGTGACCCGGTCGGGGGCTCTGGGGCCAACGTCCTGACTTTC.

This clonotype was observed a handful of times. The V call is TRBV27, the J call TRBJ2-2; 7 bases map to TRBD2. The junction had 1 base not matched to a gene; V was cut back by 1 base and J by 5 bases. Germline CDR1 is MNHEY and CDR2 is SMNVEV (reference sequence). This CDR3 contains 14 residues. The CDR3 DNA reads TGTGCCAGCAGTTTATGGGGGGGGACCGGGGAGCTGTTTTTT. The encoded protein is CASSLWGGTGELFF.

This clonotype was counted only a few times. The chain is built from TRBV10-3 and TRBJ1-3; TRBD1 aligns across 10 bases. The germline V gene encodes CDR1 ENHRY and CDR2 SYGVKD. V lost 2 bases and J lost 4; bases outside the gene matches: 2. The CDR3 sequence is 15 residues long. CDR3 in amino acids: CAISEGTGVGNTIYF. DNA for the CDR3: TGTGCCATCAGTGAGGGGACAGGGGTCGGAAACACCATATATTTT.

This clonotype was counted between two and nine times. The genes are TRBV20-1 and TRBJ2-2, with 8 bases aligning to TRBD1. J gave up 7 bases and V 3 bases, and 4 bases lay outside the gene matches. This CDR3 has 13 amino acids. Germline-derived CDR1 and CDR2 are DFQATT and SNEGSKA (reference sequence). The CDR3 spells CSASRGQDGELFF. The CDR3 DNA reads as TGCAGTGCTAGCAGGGGGCAAGACGGGGAGCTGTTTTTT.

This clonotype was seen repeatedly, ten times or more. The CDR3: CASSLLGRDTQYF. In DNA, the CDR3 is TGTGCCAGCAGCTTACTTGGACGAGATACGCAGTATTTT. The chain carries TRBV7-2 and TRBJ2-3; D not resolved. Germline CDR1 SGHTA, CDR2 FQGNSA. The CDR3 runs 13 residues. V was shortened by 2 bases and J by 5 bases, with 8 bases between the two germline ends.

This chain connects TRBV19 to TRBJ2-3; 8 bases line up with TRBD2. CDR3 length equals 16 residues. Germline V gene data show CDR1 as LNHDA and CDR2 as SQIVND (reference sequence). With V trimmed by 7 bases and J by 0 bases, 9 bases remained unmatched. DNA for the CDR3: TGTGCCAGTACCTCGGGGGGGGGGACTAGCACAGATACGCAGTATTTT. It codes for CASTSGGGTSTDTQYF.